Below are 19 T cell receptor beta chains sequenced from a single sample in a study of T cell responses to AZD1222 COVID-19 vaccine (dated by TCRdb to about 2021). The library was made by the immunoSEQ multiplex PCR assay. As stored in TCRdb, this immuneACCESS dataset retains in-frame rearrangements with V and J assigned. A fraction of the clones does not appear; measured against another copy, unresolved V genes explain less than half of the discrepancy, and the remainder lacks a known reason. In this sample the table shows fewer than 200,000 clones, 85% to 95% of which occur a single time. The ten largest make up less than 3% of the sample. The time point label for this specimen denotes: baseline before first vaccination. The sample consisted of peripheral blood, taken on day 0 of AZD1222 vaccination. The receptors were gathered from an adult in good health.

V and J are TRBV12-3 or TRBV12-4 and TRBJ1-2; a weak D match, TRBD1 (5 bases). The CDR3 is 13 amino acids. Trimming took off 5 bases at V and 6 bases at J, with 13 bases between the two ends. The CDR3 DNA follows: TGTGCCAGCAGTCCAGGGATTGGGAATGGCTACACCTTC. Protein sequence: CASSPGIGNGYTF.

As concerns this clone: The same CDR3 also results from other DNA sequences found in this sample. The CDR3 protein is CASSLGGGNTEAFF. The CDR3 nucleotides are TGCGCCAGCAGCTTGGGAGGAGGGAACACTGAAGCTTTCTTT. The V and J genes are TRBV5-1 and TRBJ1-1; D remains ambiguous. The CDR3 loop spans 14 amino acids. V lost 0 bases and J 1 base, leaving 7 bases between the germline ends. From germline, CDR1 is SGHRS and CDR2 YFSETQ.

In this sample, this clone turned up a few times. The rearrangement uses TRBV10-3 and TRBJ1-1; weak D call: TRBD1 (6 bases). The CDR3 runs 15 residues. V was pared by 0 bases and J by 2 bases, with 10 bases between. Germline CDR1 and CDR2: ENHRY and SYGVKD. Here the CDR3 reads CAISESGAGNTEAFF. The CDR3 DNA reads as TGTGCCATCAGTGAGTCGGGGGCAGGCAACACTGAAGCTTTCTTT.

The genes are TRBV25-1 and TRBJ2-3; D is unclear. This CDR3 is 15 amino acids long. Germline CDR1 MGHDK, CDR2 SYGVNS. V shed 1 base and J shed 3 bases, with 11 bases lying between them. This CDR3 is CASSEWVGGTDTQYF. The CDR3 region has the DNA TGTGCCAGCAGTGAATGGGTAGGTGGAACAGATACGCAGTATTTT.

The chain employs TRBV10-3 and TRBJ2-7, with D perhaps given as TRBD1 or TRBD2 (5 bases each). Trimming removed 0 bases at V and 3 bases at J, with 9 bases between. The length of the CDR3 is 14 residues. In germline, CDR1 is ENHRY, CDR2 SYGVKD. The chain's CDR3 is CAISESEGNYEQYF. CDR3 nucleotides: TGTGCCATCAGTGAGTCTGAGGGGAACTACGAGCAGTACTTC.

V and J are TRBV20-1 and TRBJ2-4; TRBD2 might be the D (5 bases). V lost 1 base to trimming and J lost 8 bases, with 6 bases between them. The CDR3 runs 11 residues. Germline V CDR1 and CDR2: DFQATT, SNEGSKA (reference sequence). CDR3 sequence (DNA): TGCAGTGCTAGAGCCGGGGACATTCAGTACTTC. The encoded protein is CSARAGDIQYF.

The chain employs TRBV15 and TRBJ1-5; D is unclear. The CDR3 spans 12 residues. CDR1 and CDR2 (germline): LNHNV, YYDKDF (reference sequence). Between the trimmed V and J ends, which lost 8 bases and 5 bases, there was a span of 10 bases. The CDR3 DNA follows: TGTGCCACCGGTAAGGGCCATCAGCCCCAGCATTTT. It encodes CATGKGHQPQHF.

J is TRBJ2-1 and V is TRBV21-1; the tabulated D call, TRBD2, remains unverified against the DNA. TRBV21-1 is classified as a pseudogene. The CDR3 is made up of 12 amino acids. The CDR3 is CASSPTNNEQFF. CDR3 sequence (DNA): TGTGCCAGCAGCCCTACTAACAATGAGCAGTTCTTC.

This rearrangement joins TRBV7-2 to TRBJ2-1; 10 nucleotides agree with TRBD2. The J segment lost 8 bases and the V segment lost 5 bases, leaving 9 bases of the junction unmatched. The CDR3 is 15 residues long. Per the germline V gene, CDR1 is SGHTA and CDR2 is FQGNSA. The CDR3 loop is CASSPRVAGGYEQFF. The CDR3 nucleotides read TGTGCCAGCAGCCCCCGAGTAGCGGGAGGTTATGAGCAGTTCTTC.

The chain employs TRBV30 and TRBJ1-1, with D possibly being TRBD1 (6 bases). Trimming cost V 5 bases and J 1 base, with 11 bases left between them. The CDR3 runs 13 residues. Germline V gene lookup returns CDR1 GTSNPN and CDR2 SVGIG (reference sequence). The CDR3 sequence is CAWGGSTNTEAFF. The CDR3 DNA follows: TGTGCCTGGGGGGGCAGTACGAACACTGAAGCTTTCTTT.

The chain has TRBV5-1 and TRBJ2-1; D is possibly TRBD1 (5 bases). V dropped 9 bases and J dropped 5 bases, with 15 bases sitting between them. From germline, CDR1 is SGHRS and CDR2 YFSETQ. This CDR3 is 13 amino acids long. CDR3 in DNA: TGCGCCACCTCAAATCCACAGGACAATGAGCAGTTCTTC. Its translation: CATSNPQDNEQFF.

The chain has TRBV18 and TRBJ2-5; D unresolved. CDR1 and CDR2 (germline): KGHSH, LQKENI. V was shortened by 2 bases and J by 2 bases, with 9 bases between the two germline ends. The CDR3 runs to 14 residues. CDR3 bases: TGTGCCAGCTCACCATTAAGGGATCAAGAGACCCAGTACTTC. It yields the protein CASSPLRDQETQYF.

V usage is TRBV25-1 and J usage is TRBJ2-1; 8 nucleotides align to TRBD2. The CDR3 length is 18 residues. Germline loops: CDR1 MGHDK, CDR2 SYGVNS. The ends lost 2 bases at V and 8 bases at J; junction bases unmatched: 17. CDR3 loop: CASSEPSGRHAGEDEQFF. CDR3 bases: TGTGCCAGCAGTGAACCGAGCGGGAGACACGCGGGGGAGGATGAGCAGTTCTTC.

The chain links TRBV27 to TRBJ2-1; D is ambiguous. The CDR3 sequence is 13 residues long. Trimming shortened V by 5 bases and J by 12 bases, and 17 bases separated the two germline ends. Germline V lookup: CDR1 MNHEY, CDR2 SMNVEV (reference sequence). The CDR3 DNA reads as TGTGCCAGCAGTAAGTACGTGTCGGAAGGGCAGTTCTTC. It codes for CASSKYVSEGQFF.

This clone has a single count. This rearrangement joins TRBV12-3 or TRBV12-4 to TRBJ2-3; no reliable D call. The CDR3 consists of 13 residues. V gave up 5 bases and J gave up 2 bases, with 8 bases separating them. CDR3 DNA sequence: TGTGCCAGCAGTCCTATAACCACAGATACGCAGTATTTT. This sequence encodes CASSPITTDTQYF.

This chain uses TRBV5-6 with TRBJ2-7; D unresolved. From germline, CDR1 is SGHDT and CDR2 YYEEEE. Trimming took off 4 bases at V and 0 bases at J, with 8 bases between the two ends. The CDR3 runs to 13 residues. CDR3 sequence reads: CASSEDLSYEQYF. The DNA of the CDR3 is TGTGCCAGCAGCGAGGACCTCTCCTACGAGCAGTACTTC. Full variable domain (missing parts from reference TRBV5-6 and TRBJ2-7): DAGVTQSPTHLIKTRGQQVTLRCSPKSGHDTVSWYQQALGQGPQFIFQYYEEEERQRGNFPDRFSGHQFPNYSSELNVNALLLGDSALYLCASSEDLSYEQYFGPGTRLTVT.

The rearrangement uses TRBV27 and TRBJ2-7, with D perhaps matching TRBD1 (6 bases). V was clipped by 6 bases and J by 4 bases, with 19 bases between them. Germline values: CDR1 MNHEY, CDR2 SMNVEV (reference sequence). This CDR3 spans 15 amino acids. Here the CDR3 DNA reads TGTGCCAGCAGCCCCAGGGGTAGCCGTTTATACGAGCAGTACTTC. As protein: CASSPRGSRLYEQYF.

The chain has TRBV19 and TRBJ2-7; the match to TRBD2 covers 9 bases. V gave up 5 bases and J gave up 3 bases; unmatched junction bases: 11. The CDR3 sequence is 16 residues long. Germline CDR1 LNHDA, CDR2 SQIVND (reference sequence). The CDR3 DNA reads TGTGCCAGTAGTGTTAGTCGGACTAGCGTCGGCTACGAGCAGTACTTC. Amino acid sequence: CASSVSRTSVGYEQYF. Full variable domain (missing parts from reference TRBV19 and TRBJ2-7): DGGITQSPKYLFRKEGQNVTLSCEQNLNHDAMYWYRQDPGQGLRLIYYSQIVNDFQKGDIAEGYSVSREKKESFPLTVTSAQKNPTAFYLCASSVSRTSVGYEQYFGPGTRLTVT.

The V call is TRBV20-1, the J call TRBJ1-6; no clear D. Trimming pared 3 bases from V and 0 bases from J, leaving 9 bases between. CDR3 length: 15 amino acids. CDR1 is DFQATT, CDR2 SNEGSKA, per germline (reference sequence). CDR3 amino acids: CSASRESSYNSPLHF. CDR3 DNA: TGCAGTGCTAGTCGGGAGAGCTCCTATAATTCACCCCTCCACTTT.